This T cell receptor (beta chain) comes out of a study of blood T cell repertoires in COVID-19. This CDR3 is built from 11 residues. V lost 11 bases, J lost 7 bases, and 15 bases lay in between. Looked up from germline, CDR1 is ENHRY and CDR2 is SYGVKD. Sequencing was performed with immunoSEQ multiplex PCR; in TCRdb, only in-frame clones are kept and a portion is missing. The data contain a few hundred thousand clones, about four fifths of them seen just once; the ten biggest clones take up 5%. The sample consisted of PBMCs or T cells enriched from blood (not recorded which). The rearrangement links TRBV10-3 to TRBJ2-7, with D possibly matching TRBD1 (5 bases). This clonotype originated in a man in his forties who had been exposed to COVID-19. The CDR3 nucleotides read TGTGCCCTGGGGCAGACTGTGGAGCAGTACTTC. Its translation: CALGQTVEQYF.